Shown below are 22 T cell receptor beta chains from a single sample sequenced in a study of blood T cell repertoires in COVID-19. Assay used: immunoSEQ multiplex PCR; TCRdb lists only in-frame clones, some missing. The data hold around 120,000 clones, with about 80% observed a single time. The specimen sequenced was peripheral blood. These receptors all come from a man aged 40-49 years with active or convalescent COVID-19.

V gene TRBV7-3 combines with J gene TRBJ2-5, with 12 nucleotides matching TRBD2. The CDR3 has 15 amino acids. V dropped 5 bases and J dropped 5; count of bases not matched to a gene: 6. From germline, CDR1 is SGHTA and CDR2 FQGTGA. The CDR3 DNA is TGTGCCAGCAGCAGAGGACTAGCGGGGTTTGAGACCCAGTACTTC. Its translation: CASSRGLAGFETQYF.

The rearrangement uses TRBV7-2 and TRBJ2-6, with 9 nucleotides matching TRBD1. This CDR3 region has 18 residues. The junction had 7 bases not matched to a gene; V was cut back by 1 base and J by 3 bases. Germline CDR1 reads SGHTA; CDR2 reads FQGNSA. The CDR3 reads CASSLEGRQGVGANVLTF. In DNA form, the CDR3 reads TGTGCCAGCAGCTTAGAGGGTAGACAGGGGGTTGGGGCCAACGTCCTGACTTTC.

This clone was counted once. The CDR3 is CSVVRAPSNEQFF. DNA for the CDR3: TGCAGCGTTGTGAGGGCCCCATCCAATGAGCAGTTCTTC. This chain uses TRBV29-1 with TRBJ2-1, with D possibly being TRBD2 (5 bases). V lost 4 bases and J lost 6, with 13 bases in between. The length of the CDR3 is 13 residues. CDR1 and CDR2 (germline): SQVTM, ANQGSEA.

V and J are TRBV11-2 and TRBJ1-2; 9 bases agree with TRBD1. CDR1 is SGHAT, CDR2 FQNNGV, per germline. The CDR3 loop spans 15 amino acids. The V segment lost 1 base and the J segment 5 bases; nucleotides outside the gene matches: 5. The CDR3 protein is CASSLGGTGRYGYTF. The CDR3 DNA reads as TGTGCCAGCAGCTTAGGCGGGACAGGGCGGTATGGCTACACCTTC. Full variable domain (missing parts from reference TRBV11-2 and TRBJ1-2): EAGVAQSPRYKIIEKRQSVAFWCNPISGHATLYWYQQILGQGPKLLIQFQNNGVVDDSQLPKDRFSAERLKGVDSTLKIQPAKLEDSAVYLCASSLGGTGRYGYTFGSGTRLTVV.

The CDR3 here is CASSPRAGQGVIYEQYF. CDR3 DNA: TGTGCCAGCAGTCCGCGCGCGGGACAGGGGGTCATCTACGAGCAGTACTTC. The chain combines TRBV6-6 with TRBJ2-7; TRBD1 matches 11 bases. CDR1 MNHNY and CDR2 SVGAGI come from the germline V gene (reference sequence). Trimming took 5 bases from V and 3 from J; bases not matched to a gene: 12. The CDR3 spans 17 residues.

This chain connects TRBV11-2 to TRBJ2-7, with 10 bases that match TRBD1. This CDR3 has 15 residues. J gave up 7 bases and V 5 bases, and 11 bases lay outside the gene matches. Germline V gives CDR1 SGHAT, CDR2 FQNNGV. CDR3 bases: TGTGCCAGCAGCCCAGACGTGACAGGGGGCCGGGAGCAGTACTTC. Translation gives CASSPDVTGGREQYF.

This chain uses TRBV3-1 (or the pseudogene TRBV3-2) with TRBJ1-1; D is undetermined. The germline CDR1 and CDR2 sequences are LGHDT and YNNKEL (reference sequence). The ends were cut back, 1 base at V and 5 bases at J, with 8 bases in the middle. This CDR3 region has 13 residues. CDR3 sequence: CASSQGRGTEAFF. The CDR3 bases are TGTGCCAGCAGCCAAGGTCGCGGAACTGAAGCTTTCTTT.

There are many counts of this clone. The CDR3 protein is CASAPRGTYSYEQYF. CDR3 DNA: TGTGCCAGCGCCCCCCGGGGGACTTACTCCTACGAGCAGTACTTC. The chain carries TRBV9 and TRBJ2-7; D perhaps matches TRBD2 (6 bases). The CDR3 is made up of 15 amino acids. Germline CDR1 is SGDLS and CDR2 is YYNGEE. Trimming stripped 7 bases from V and 0 bases from J, with 17 bases between.

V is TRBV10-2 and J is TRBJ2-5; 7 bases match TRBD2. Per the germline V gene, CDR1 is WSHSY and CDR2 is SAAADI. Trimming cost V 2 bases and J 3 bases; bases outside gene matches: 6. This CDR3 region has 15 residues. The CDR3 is CASSEIAAGEETQYF. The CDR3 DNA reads TGCGCCAGCAGTGAGATAGCGGCGGGAGAAGAGACCCAGTACTTC.

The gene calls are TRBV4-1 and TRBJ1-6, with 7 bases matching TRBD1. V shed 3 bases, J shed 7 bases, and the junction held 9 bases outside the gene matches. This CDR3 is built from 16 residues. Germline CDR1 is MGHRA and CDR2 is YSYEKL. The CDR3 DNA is TGCGCCAGCAGCCAGGAGGCAGACAGGGCCAATTCACCCCTCCACTTT. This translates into CASSQEADRANSPLHF.

In DNA form, the CDR3 reads TGCGCCAGCAGCTTGGGAGGGGGCGGCACTGAAGCTTTCTTT. Encoded protein: CASSLGGGGTEAFF. V and J are TRBV5-1 and TRBJ1-1, with 7 bases fitting TRBD1. V was clipped by 0 bases and J by 4 bases; unmatched bases: 3. The CDR3 has 14 amino acids. CDR1 and CDR2 from the germline V gene are SGHRS and YFSETQ.

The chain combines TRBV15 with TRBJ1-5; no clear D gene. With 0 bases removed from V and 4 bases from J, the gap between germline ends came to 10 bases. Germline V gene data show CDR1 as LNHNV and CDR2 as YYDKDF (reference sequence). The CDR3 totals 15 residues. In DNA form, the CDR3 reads TGTGCCACCAGCAGAGATCTTCCGACAAATCAGCCCCAGCATTTT. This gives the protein CATSRDLPTNQPQHF.

CDR3 in amino acids: CAISPGGLRSNEQFF. The CDR3 coding sequence is TGTGCCATCAGCCCGGGGGGGCTGCGGTCCAATGAGCAGTTCTTC. The chain is built from TRBV10-3 and TRBJ2-1; 8 bases map to TRBD2. V shed 6 bases and J 6 bases; nucleotides not matched to a gene: 10. CDR1 and CDR2 from the germline V gene are ENHRY and SYGVKD. This CDR3 region has 15 residues.

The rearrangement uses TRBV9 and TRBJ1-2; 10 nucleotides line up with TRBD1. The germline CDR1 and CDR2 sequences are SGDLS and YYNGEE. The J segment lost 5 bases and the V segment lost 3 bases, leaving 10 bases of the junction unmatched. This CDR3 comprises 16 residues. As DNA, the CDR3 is TGTGCCAGCAGCGCTCAGGAGACAGGGGGCGGGTATGGCTACACCTTC. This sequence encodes CASSAQETGGGYGYTF.

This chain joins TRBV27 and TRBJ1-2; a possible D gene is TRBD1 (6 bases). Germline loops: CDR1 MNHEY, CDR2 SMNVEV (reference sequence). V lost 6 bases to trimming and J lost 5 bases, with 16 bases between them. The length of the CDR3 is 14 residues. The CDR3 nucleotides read TGTGCCAGCAGAGTACTACAGGGCGATTATGGCTACACCTTC. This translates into CASRVLQGDYGYTF.

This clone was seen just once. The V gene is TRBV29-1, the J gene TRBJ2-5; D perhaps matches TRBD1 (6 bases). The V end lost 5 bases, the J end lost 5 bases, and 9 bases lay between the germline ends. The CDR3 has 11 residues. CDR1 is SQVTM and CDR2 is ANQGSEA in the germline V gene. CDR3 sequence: CSVRGTETQYF. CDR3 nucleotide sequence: TGCAGCGTTAGGGGGACGGAGACCCAGTACTTC.

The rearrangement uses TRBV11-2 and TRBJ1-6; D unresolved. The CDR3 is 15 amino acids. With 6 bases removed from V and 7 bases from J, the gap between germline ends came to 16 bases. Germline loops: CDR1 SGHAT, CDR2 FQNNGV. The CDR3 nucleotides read TGTGCCAGCAGAACTAGCCTCGGGTGGAATTCACCCCTCCACTTT. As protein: CASRTSLGWNSPLHF.

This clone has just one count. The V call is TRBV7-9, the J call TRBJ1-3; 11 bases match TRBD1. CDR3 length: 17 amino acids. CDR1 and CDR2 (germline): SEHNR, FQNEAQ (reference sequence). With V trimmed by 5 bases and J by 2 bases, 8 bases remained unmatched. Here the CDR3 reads CASSPRGQGAAGNTIYF. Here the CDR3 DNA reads TGTGCCAGCAGCCCTAGAGGACAGGGGGCAGCTGGAAACACCATATATTTT. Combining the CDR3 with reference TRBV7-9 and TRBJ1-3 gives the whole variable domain DTGVSQNPRHKITKRGQNVTFRCDPISEHNRLYWYRQTLGQGPEFLTYFQNEAQLEKSRLLSDRFSAERPKGSFSTLEIQRTEQGDSAMYLCASSPRGQGAAGNTIYFGEGSWLTVV.

The CDR3 DNA reads TGCAGCGTTGAAAGGACAGGGGGAGGCACTGAAGCTTTCTTT. Protein product: CSVERTGGGTEAFF. The rearrangement uses TRBV29-1 and TRBJ1-1; 10 nucleotides align to TRBD1. The CDR3 totals 14 residues. V was pared by 2 bases and J by 4 bases, with 4 bases of the junction left unmatched. CDR1 is SQVTM, CDR2 ANQGSEA, per germline.

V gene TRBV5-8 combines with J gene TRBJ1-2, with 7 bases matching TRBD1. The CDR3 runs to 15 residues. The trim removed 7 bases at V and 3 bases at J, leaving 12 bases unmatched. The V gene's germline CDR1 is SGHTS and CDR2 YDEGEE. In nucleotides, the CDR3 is TGTGCCAGCGGCTCGACCAGGACAGGAGACTATGGCTACACCTTC. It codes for CASGSTRTGDYGYTF. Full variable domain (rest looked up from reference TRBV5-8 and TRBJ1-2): EAGVTQSPTHLIKTRGQQATLRCSPISGHTSVYWYQQALGLGLQFLLWYDEGEERNRGNFPPRFSGRQFPNYSSELNVNALELEDSALYLCASGSTRTGDYGYTFGSGTRLTVV.

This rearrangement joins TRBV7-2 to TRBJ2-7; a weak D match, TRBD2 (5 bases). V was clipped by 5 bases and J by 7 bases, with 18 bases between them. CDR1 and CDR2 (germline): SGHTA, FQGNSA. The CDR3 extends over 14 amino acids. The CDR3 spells CASSRTGTSREQYF. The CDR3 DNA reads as TGTGCCAGCAGCCGGACTGGAACGTCGCGGGAGCAGTACTTC. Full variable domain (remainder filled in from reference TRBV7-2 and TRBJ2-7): GAGVSQSPSNKVTEKGKDVELRCDPISGHTALYWYRQSLGQGLEFLIYFQGNSAPDKSGLPSDRFSAERTGGSVSTLTIQRTQQEDSAVYLCASSRTGTSREQYFGPGTRLTVT.

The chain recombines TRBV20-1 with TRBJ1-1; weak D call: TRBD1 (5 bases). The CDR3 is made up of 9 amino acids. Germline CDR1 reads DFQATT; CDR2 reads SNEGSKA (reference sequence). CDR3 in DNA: TGCAGCGGGGGTCGAGAAGCTTTCTTT. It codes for CSGGREAFF.